The rows below give T cell receptor beta chains drawn from one sample of a study of identical twins. Each CDR3 protein gets one entry after TCRdb re-called the 5' RACE reads with MiXCR. In the table there are roughly 500,000 distinct CDR3 sequences, under 25% of which are singletons. These data are also associated with another study on T cells expressing NK-cell markers.

Sequences were obtained from CD4+ T cells sorted from blood. These receptor sequences come from a woman younger than 30 in good health. The CDR3 runs from the conserved cysteine through the conserved F or W.

>TRBV4-1|TRBJ2-7
CASSQQGQVTYEQYF
>TRBV6-4|TRBJ2-1
CASSLTSWPYNEQFF
>TRBV6-2/TRBV6-3|TRBJ2-6
CASTPPPGAGANVLTF
>TRBV20-1|TRBJ2-1
CSARAPGFNEQFF
>TRBV20-1|TRBJ2-7
CSASPGTSTTEQYF
>TRBV24-1|TRBJ1-2
CATSEGSGGYTF
>TRBV20-1|TRBJ2-5
CSADDRGKETQYF
>TRBV6-2/TRBV6-3|TRBJ2-1
CASSYSGQPYNEQFF
>TRBV20-1|TRBJ2-3
CSAGLAGVADTQYF
>TRBV29-1|TRBJ2-7
CSVTLPFITYEQYF
>TRBV6-5|TRBJ1-5
CASSYSWDQPQHF
>TRBV7-2|TRBJ2-7
CASSLGRGGNEQYF
>TRBV5-1|TRBJ2-4
CASSRQGTSGRVADIQYF
>TRBV9|TRBJ2-6
CASSVRDRRSGANVLTF
>TRBV12-5|TRBJ2-6
CASGLVDSAFGANVLTF
>TRBV7-9|TRBJ2-3
CAILGGATDTQYF
>TRBV3-1|TRBJ2-1
CASSQGAGLADNEQFF
>TRBV20-1|TRBJ2-7
CSARLLSDHSEQYF
>TRBV7-2|TRBJ1-2
CASSLVGTGGGTGYTF
>TRBV2|TRBJ2-4
CASVGDLWPPKNIQYF
>TRBV12-3/TRBV12-4|TRBJ2-1
CASSFTQGLAWHEQFF
>TRBV5-1|TRBJ2-7
CASSQQGQGTHEQYF